The present T cell receptor beta chain was sequenced within a study of blood T cells in healthy people across ages (dated by TCRdb to 2015 to 2017). Some background on the complete study: In model experiments, template switching captured roughly one uniquely barcoded TCR beta cDNA molecule for every two T cells. Using the same blood draw, the study looked at two additional independent replicas of 1 million unique cDNA reads for two donors, one aged 18 to 30 and the other aged 80 or older. Using deep sequencing normalized with unique cDNA molecular identifiers, the study measured how TCR beta repertoire diversity changes with age. To avoid experimental bias, donors of different ages were distributed randomly across sequencing lanes. The donors were split into four age groups: young (average about 15 years), middle-aged (over 35), aged (over 55) and long-lived (over 80).

General conclusions and limits of the study: The long-lived group showed more naive CD4+ T cells, fewer expanded clones and increased TCR diversity than the aged group, suggesting age selection. Observed TCR beta diversity per million T cells fell roughly linearly with age, and a significant reduction was already apparent by age approximately 40. Because profiling used bulk unsorted PBMCs, naive and antigen-experienced compartments could not be compared conclusively. Because the CMV infection status of the donors was unknown, age-related changes in expanded clonotypes may potentially have been confounded. A strong correlation was found between observed TCR beta diversity and the percentage of naive T cells measured by flow cytometry. Total diversity estimates from one million sequenced T cells were considered lower bounds and underestimates.

Comment on this clonotype: The antigen it binds to is not known. No quality values exist for individual bases; no much larger clone is one base distant.

Donors were 39 systemically healthy Caucasian individuals from Russia aged roughly 6 to 95 years. About 9.1 milliliters of peripheral blood were collected from each donor into EDTA-treated Vacutainer tubes. Ficoll-Paque density-gradient centrifugation was used to isolate PBMCs, with at least 6.5 million obtained per sample. Trizol reagent was used to extract total RNA from PBMCs, with at least 6 micrograms per sample. The percentages of naive CD45RAhigh/CD27high T cells were determined by flow cytometry on a PBMC aliquot from every donor. Library preparation was by 5' RACE. Instrument on record: Illumina HiSeq 2500. A second PCR of about 6 to 11 cycles was performed with a sample-barcoded 5' primer and a J-beta primer mix. A template-switch 5' adaptor carrying 12 random nucleotides introduced a unique molecular identifier onto each TCR beta cDNA molecule. Each sample yielded at least 3 million CDR3-containing paired-end reads. First-strand cDNA was synthesized from all RNA with the Mint cDNA synthesis kit, primed by a TRBC-specific oligonucleotide. Following uracil-DNA glycosylase treatment, all cDNA underwent a first 18-cycle PCR with the universal primers M1SS and BC2_uni_R. On the study's bioinformatics: For normalization, 1 million high-quality reads, each with a distinct molecular identifier, were randomly selected from each sample. Instead of being binned into consensus sequences, reads that shared molecular identifiers were thrown out. MiTCR, run with a Q25 quality threshold and the strictest error-elimination algorithm, handled CDR3 identification, clonotype clustering and error correction. A nonparametric unseen species model using Euler transformation provided a lower-bound estimate of total TCR beta diversity. Clones were called with MiXCR by TCRdb after fastp trimmed the public reads at Q25, and only in-frame beta chains were retained. CDR3 protein sequences are deduplicated, and each keeps its most common genes and DNA. TCRdb, not the original authors, processed these V and J calls. The sample table records 2 million or so distinct CDR3 sequences; about 49% of these occur just once. The ten top clones hold approximately 2.1% of the sample.

Sequences were obtained from blood. This clonotype was obtained from a woman between 40 and 50 years old in good health.

The DNA reads TGTGCCAGCAGGGAACAGGGAGGCGGACGGTACGAGCAGTACTTC. Its translation is CASREQGGGRYEQYF. The chain employs TRBV28 and TRBJ2-7; the D region is possibly TRBD1 or TRBD2, each matching across 6 bases. Taken from the germline V gene, the CDR1 and CDR2 loops are MDHEN and SYDVKM. V gives up 6 bases and J gives up 4 bases, and the segment between their germline ends measures 19 bases. The cysteine opens and the phenylalanine closes a CDR3 of 15 amino acids. Left in the record is the CDR3 DNA by itself, 45 bases read in frame from the first base. The reference TRBV28 and TRBJ2-7 proteins fill in what lies around the CDR3, so the full variable domain reads DVKVTQSSRYLVKRTGEKVFLECVQDMDHENMFWYRQDPGLGLRLIYFSYDVKMKEKGDIPEGYSVSREKKERFSLILESASTNQTSMYLCASREQGGGRYEQYFGPGTRLTVT.